This T cell receptor (beta chain) was identified during a study of T cell responses to AZD1222 COVID-19 vaccine. Study-wide results and limits: Donors were chiefly white British, with a greater number of females, and clonal diversity was perhaps underestimated.

As to this clone: As yet, its antigen is unknown.

TCRdb's copy holds only in-frame clones and misses some; the assay was immunoSEQ multiplex PCR. The data hold more than 150,000 clones, with 90% observed a single time. Looked up from germline, CDR1 is WNHNN and CDR2 is SYGVQD (reference sequence). The V end was cut by 2 bases, the J end by 3 bases, with 8 bases between. The CDR3 consists of 13 residues. The clonotype comes from an adult in good health. The specimen comprised peripheral blood, sampled on day 0 of AZD1222 vaccination. The rearrangement uses TRBV10-1 and TRBJ2-7, with D possibly being TRBD1 (6 bases). This CDR3 reads CASSEVGGYEQYF. CDR3 nucleotide sequence: TGCGCCAGCAGTGAGGTAGGGGGCTACGAGCAGTACTTC.